These 14 T cell receptor beta chains came from one sample sequenced in a study of T cells after yellow fever vaccination. A single record per CDR3 protein comes from TCRdb applying MiXCR to the 5' RACE reads. The sample lists around 310,000 distinct CDR3 sequences, over 3.5% seen once, with roughly 19% in the top ten. The sequences come from PBMCs, collected 15 days after the yellow fever booster vaccination. These receptors all stem from a man aged 18-30 years who received the YFV17D yellow fever vaccine.

This clonotype has just one count. The chain employs TRBV5-1 and TRBJ2-6; D gene ambiguous. CDR3 length: 18 amino acids. From germline, CDR1 is SGHRS and CDR2 YFSETQ. V was clipped by 1 base and J by 2 bases, with 16 bases between them. The CDR3 nucleotides read TGCGCCAGCAGCTTGCTAAGCCTCAGGAAGGCTGGGGCCAACGTCCTGACTTTC. Translated: CASSLLSLRKAGANVLTF.

This clonotype was recorded many times. The chain couples TRBV27 to TRBJ1-1; TRBD1 is a possible D gene (6 bases). Germline CDR1 and CDR2: MNHEY and SMNVEV (reference sequence). The CDR3 has 16 residues. With 2 bases removed from V and 0 bases from J, the gap between germline ends came to 13 bases. CDR3 DNA: TGTGCCAGCAGTTTAGGTGCGGACAGAATGAACACTGAAGCTTTCTTT. Amino acids: CASSLGADRMNTEAFF.

This clonotype was counted at least ten times. The rearrangement uses TRBV29-1 and TRBJ1-2, with D unclear. Trimming took 6 bases from V and 0 from J, leaving 11 bases between them. There are 13 residues in the CDR3. The V gene's germline CDR1 is SQVTM and CDR2 ANQGSEA. CDR3 amino acids: CSVTAPANYGYTF. The CDR3 bases are TGCAGCGTCACAGCACCAGCTAACTATGGCTACACCTTC.

The table lists this clonotype with a few counts. The chain uses TRBV7-3 and TRBJ1-1, with 7 bases that match TRBD1. J lost 6 bases, V lost 5 bases, and 6 bases had no gene match. Germline V gives CDR1 SGHTA, CDR2 FQGTGA. The CDR3 totals 13 residues. The CDR3 here is CASSPLGQAEAFF. DNA of the CDR3: TGTGCCAGCAGCCCCTTAGGACAGGCTGAAGCTTTCTTT.

At least ten counts were recorded for this clonotype. For the CDR3, the DNA is TGTGCCAGCAGCTTATGGGACAGGGCCGTTGGAGAAGCTTTCTTT. This translates into CASSLWDRAVGEAFF. The chain has TRBV11-2 and TRBJ1-1; 9 nucleotides line up with TRBD1. The V gene end was trimmed by 2 bases and the J gene end by 8 bases; junction bases not matched to a gene: 9. The CDR3 runs 15 residues. CDR1 is SGHAT and CDR2 is FQNNGV in the germline V gene.

This chain uses TRBV12-3 or TRBV12-4 with TRBJ2-1, with D possibly TRBD2 on 7 matching bases. V shed 6 bases and J shed 4 bases, with 13 bases lying between them. CDR3 length: 14 residues. In DNA, the CDR3 is TGTGCCAGCAGGAGGAGGGGGGGGTACAATGAGCAGTTCTTC. It specifies CASRRRGGYNEQFF.

This clonotype was seen repeatedly, ten times or more. V gene TRBV18 combines with J gene TRBJ1-2; possible D gene TRBD1, 6 bases. V was shortened by 1 base and J by 4 bases, with 13 bases between the two germline ends. This CDR3 region has 15 residues. Germline loops: CDR1 KGHSH, CDR2 LQKENI. The CDR3 coding sequence is TGTGCCAGCTCACCACGGGGGGCGGACCCCTATGGCTACACCTTC. Its protein is CASSPRGADPYGYTF.

The sample holds many counts of this clonotype. The V and J genes are TRBV7-2 and TRBJ1-1, with D possibly TRBD1 on 5 matching bases. Trimming removed 2 bases from V and 3 bases from J, with 10 bases in between. Germline V gene sequence: CDR1 SGHTA, CDR2 FQGNSA. CDR3 length: 14 residues. CDR3 sequence (DNA): TGTGCCAGCAGCTTACAGGGCATGGACACTGAAGCTTTCTTT. Residues: CASSLQGMDTEAFF.

This clonotype showed up just a few times. The CDR3 DNA is TGCAGTGCGGATTCCGGGACAGGGTCAGATACGCAGTATTTT. Protein: CSADSGTGSDTQYF. The chain uses TRBV20-1 and TRBJ2-3; 9 nucleotides line up with TRBD1. In germline, CDR1 is DFQATT, CDR2 SNEGSKA (reference sequence). The CDR3 loop spans 14 amino acids. With V trimmed by 6 bases and J by 4 bases, 8 bases remained unmatched.

The chain has TRBV6-5 and TRBJ2-7; no definite D call. The CDR3 has 13 residues. CDR1 and CDR2 from the germline V gene are MNHEY and SVGAGI. V lost 7 bases to trimming and J lost 0 bases, with 10 bases between them. CDR3 amino acids: CASTSSYSYEQYF. DNA for the CDR3: TGTGCCAGCACATCATCCTACTCCTACGAGCAGTACTTC.

V gene TRBV25-1 combines with J gene TRBJ2-5, with 7 bases that match TRBD1. CDR1 is MGHDK and CDR2 is SYGVNS in the germline V gene. J lost 2 bases, V lost 1 base, and 4 bases had no gene match. There are 15 residues in the CDR3. This CDR3 reads CASSEFGTEQETQYF. In nucleotides, the CDR3 is TGTGCCAGCAGTGAATTCGGGACAGAGCAAGAGACCCAGTACTTC.

This clonotype was seen repeatedly, ten times or more. V gene TRBV28 combines with J gene TRBJ1-1; D may be TRBD1 (5 bases). Germline lookup yields CDR1 MDHEN and CDR2 SYDVKM. CDR3 size: 12 residues. V lost 7 bases to trimming and J lost 7 bases, with 13 bases between them. CDR3 in DNA: TGTGCCAGCAAGGACACTAGATTTGAAGCTTTCTTT. It translates to CASKDTRFEAFF.

This clonotype was seen a handful of times. The rearrangement uses TRBV7-6 and TRBJ1-5; D may be TRBD1 (5 bases). The CDR3 runs 16 residues. The germline gives CDR1 SGHVS, CDR2 FNYEAQ. The V and J ends lost 5 bases and 2 bases respectively, with 16 bases between them. In DNA, the CDR3 is TGTGCCAGCAGCCCGAGGCGGGACGGACGCAATCAGCCCCAGCATTTT. As protein: CASSPRRDGRNQPQHF.

In its sample, this clonotype was seen a few times. V gene TRBV20-1 combines with J gene TRBJ2-3, with 12 nucleotides matching TRBD2. The length of the CDR3 is 16 residues. From germline, CDR1 is DFQATT and CDR2 SNEGSKA (reference sequence). V lost 0 bases, J lost 2 bases, and 3 bases stayed unmatched. The chain's CDR3 is CSAREGLAGPTDTQYF. Written as DNA, the CDR3 is TGCAGTGCTAGAGAGGGACTAGCGGGCCCCACAGATACGCAGTATTTT.